The next 19 T cell receptor beta chains were all read from a single sample in a study of CD8 T cells in ankylosing spondylitis. TCRdb re-derived calls from the 5' RACE reads in MiXCR, one entry per CDR3 protein. The repertoire includes around 330,000 distinct CDR3 sequences, approximately 10% of them detected once, and around 8.4% sits in the top ten. Sample: blood, either unsorted or a sorted T cell fraction (not recorded which). These receptors originate from a female donor with ankylosing spondylitis or in good health (not recorded which).

This clonotype was seen repeatedly, ten times or more. The chain recombines TRBV20-1 with TRBJ2-5; possibly TRBD2 for D (5 bases). This CDR3 has 12 residues. The V and J ends lost 5 bases and 5 bases respectively, with 12 bases between them. Germline V gives CDR1 DFQATT, CDR2 SNEGSKA (reference sequence). CDR3 sequence: CSASEAKETQYF. The CDR3 coding sequence is TGCAGTGCTTCGGAGGCCAAGGAGACCCAGTACTTC.

This clonotype was observed many times. The chain joins TRBV3-1 to TRBJ1-3; 7 bases agree with TRBD1. V trimming: 4 bases; J trimming: 4 bases; junction bases outside the gene matches: 7. Germline-derived CDR1 and CDR2 are LGHDT and YNNKEL (reference sequence). The CDR3 is made up of 15 amino acids. CDR3: CASSPVEGAGNTIYF. The DNA for the CDR3 is TGTGCCAGCAGCCCGGTCGAGGGGGCAGGAAACACCATATATTTT. Supplemented by reference TRBV3-1 and TRBJ1-3, the full variable domain reads DTAVSQTPKYLVTQMGNDKSIKCEQNLGHDTMYWYKQDSKKFLKIMFSYNNKELIINETVPNRFSPKSPDKAHLNLHINSLELGDSAVYFCASSPVEGAGNTIYFGEGSWLTVV.

This clonotype was detected ten times or more. The gene calls are TRBV15 and TRBJ2-1, with 8 nucleotides matching TRBD2. The CDR3 spans 15 residues. With V trimmed by 3 bases and J by 4 bases, 5 bases remained unmatched. Germline lookup yields CDR1 LNHNV and CDR2 YYDKDF (reference sequence). The DNA for the CDR3 is TGTGCCACCAGCAGCTCCGGGAGGGCTTACAATGAGCAGTTCTTC. Translating gives CATSSSGRAYNEQFF.

A few counts support this clonotype. This chain joins TRBV28 and TRBJ2-3, with 8 bases identical to TRBD1. CDR3 length equals 16 residues. Germline lookup yields CDR1 MDHEN and CDR2 SYDVKM. V was clipped by 4 bases and J by 3 bases; unmatched bases: 9. The CDR3 region has the DNA TGTGCCAGCAGTTCTGCCTTGACAGGGGTGACAGATACGCAGTATTTT. Translation gives CASSSALTGVTDTQYF.

The CDR3 sequence is CSARSGTGPYEQYF. The CDR3 DNA reads as TGCAGTGCTAGATCCGGGACAGGGCCCTACGAGCAGTACTTC. The chain is built from TRBV20-1 and TRBJ2-7; 9 positions agree with TRBD1. The CDR3 contains 14 residues. J lost 2 bases, V lost 2 bases, and 4 bases had no gene match. Germline V gives CDR1 DFQATT, CDR2 SNEGSKA (reference sequence).

This clonotype was observed a few times. The J gene is TRBJ1-3, the V gene TRBV6-2 or TRBV6-3; D may be TRBD1 (6 bases). Germline V gives CDR1 MNHEY, CDR2 SVGEGT. V lost 6 bases and J lost 8, with 17 bases in between. This CDR3 contains 14 residues. In DNA form, the CDR3 reads TGTGCCAGCAGGATACAGGGAACTAATGACACCATATATTTT. Translation gives CASRIQGTNDTIYF.

The V gene is TRBV30, the J gene TRBJ2-7; TRBD1 matches at 10 bases. The V gene end was trimmed by 4 bases and the J gene end by 5 bases; junction bases not matched to a gene: 11. The CDR3 has 15 amino acids. Germline-derived CDR1 and CDR2 are GTSNPN and SVGIG (reference sequence). CDR3 sequence reads: CAWTAGTGVTNEQYF. CDR3 DNA: TGTGCCTGGACTGCCGGGACAGGGGTGACCAACGAGCAGTACTTC.

This clonotype has just one count. V gene TRBV10-3 combines with J gene TRBJ2-2; unclear D gene. The germline gives CDR1 ENHRY, CDR2 SYGVKD. V lost 7 bases and J 2 bases, leaving 11 bases between the germline ends. This CDR3 spans 14 amino acids. The CDR3 sequence is CAITSTDNTGELFF. The CDR3 region has the DNA TGTGCCATCACTTCCACAGATAACACCGGGGAGCTGTTTTTT.

The table lists this clonotype with many counts. V usage is TRBV4-2 and J usage is TRBJ2-3, with D tentatively TRBD2 (5 bases). Trimming cost V 0 bases and J 4 bases, with 8 bases left between them. This CDR3 is 14 amino acids long. CDR1 and CDR2 (germline): LGHNA, YNFKEQ. CDR3 bases: TGTGCCAGCAGCCAAGAAAGAGGGTCAGATACGCAGTATTTT. This encodes CASSQERGSDTQYF.

This clonotype occurred many times. The CDR3: CASSLGIAGLTDTQYF. CDR3 DNA: TGCGCCAGCAGCTTGGGGATAGCGGGTCTGACAGATACGCAGTATTTT. V and J are TRBV5-1 and TRBJ2-3; 7 bases agree with TRBD2. Germline V gene data show CDR1 as SGHRS and CDR2 as YFSETQ. V trimming: 0 bases; J trimming: 3 bases; junction bases outside the gene matches: 7. This CDR3 is built from 16 residues.

This clonotype turned up a few times. The V gene is TRBV18, the J gene TRBJ2-5; D perhaps matches TRBD1 (5 bases). V dropped 3 bases and J dropped 2 bases, with 13 bases sitting between them. Per the germline V gene, CDR1 is KGHSH and CDR2 is LQKENI. CDR3 length equals 15 residues. The DNA of the CDR3 is TGTGCCAGCTCACCCTCCAGGGCAGGTCAAGAGACCCAGTACTTC. This sequence encodes CASSPSRAGQETQYF.

Comment on this clonotype: A read error may explain this, as a much larger clone is one base away. The chain links TRBV5-1 to TRBJ1-2, with unresolved D. Germline V lookup: CDR1 SGHRS, CDR2 YFSETQ. The CDR3 is 15 residues long. The CDR3 DNA sequence: TGCGCCAGCAGCTCCGACGGCAGAGCTAACTATGGCGACACCTTC. Residues: CASSSDGRANYGDTF.

The chain links TRBV10-1 to TRBJ2-3, with 9 bases that match TRBD2. The germline gives CDR1 WNHNN, CDR2 SYGVQD (reference sequence). CDR3 length: 15 amino acids. V lost 7 bases, J lost 0 bases, and 5 bases stayed unmatched. CDR3 in DNA: TGCGCCAGCAACAGCGGGGGGCTTAGCACAGATACGCAGTATTTT. Translating gives CASNSGGLSTDTQYF.

This clonotype came up a few times. This rearrangement joins TRBV15 to TRBJ2-1; 7 bases are a match to TRBD2. The J segment lost 8 bases and the V segment lost 2 bases, leaving 3 bases of the junction unmatched. There are 13 residues in the CDR3. Germline V gene lookup returns CDR1 LNHNV and CDR2 YYDKDF (reference sequence). CDR3 residues: CATSRQGGDEQFF. As DNA, the CDR3 is TGTGCCACCAGCAGACAGGGAGGGGATGAGCAGTTCTTC.

This clonotype was counted many times. The J gene is TRBJ1-6, the V gene TRBV20-1, with 7 bases aligning to TRBD1. From germline, CDR1 is DFQATT and CDR2 SNEGSKA (reference sequence). With 7 bases clipped from V and 7 bases from J, the junction kept 7 bases outside the gene matches. The CDR3 contains 13 residues. CDR3 coding DNA: TGCAGTGTAGAGGCAGGGGGGAATTCACCCCTCCACTTT. Its protein is CSVEAGGNSPLHF.

This clonotype was observed at least ten times. The J gene is TRBJ1-2, the V gene TRBV28; the match to TRBD1 covers 7 bases. The ends lost 1 base at V and 4 bases at J; junction bases unmatched: 9. This CDR3 region has 16 residues. CDR1 is MDHEN, CDR2 SYDVKM, per germline. The CDR3 is CASSLSHLTGSYGYTF. The CDR3, as DNA: TGTGCCAGCAGTTTATCCCACCTGACAGGGTCCTATGGCTACACCTTC.

CDR3 in amino acids: CASSLNGQGNTGELFF. The CDR3 DNA reads TGCGCCAGCAGCCTAAATGGACAGGGGAACACCGGGGAGCTGTTTTTT. The chain is built from TRBV5-1 and TRBJ2-2, with TRBD1 matching 8 bases. This CDR3 region has 16 residues. J was trimmed by 1 base and V by 4 bases; bases with no gene match: 6. CDR1 SGHRS and CDR2 YFSETQ come from the germline V gene.

This clonotype was seen many times. CDR3 sequence (DNA): TGTGCCAGCAGCCCCCCAGGGCTGAACTCTGGGGCCAACGTCCTGACTTTC. It codes for CASSPPGLNSGANVLTF. The rearrangement links TRBV5-6 to TRBJ2-6; D is possibly TRBD1 (5 bases). V was cut by 4 bases and J by 0 bases, with 14 bases left in between. The CDR3 sequence is 17 residues long. Per the germline V gene, CDR1 is SGHDT and CDR2 is YYEEEE.

This clonotype was seen at least ten times. The rearrangement links TRBV6-1 to TRBJ2-2, with D perhaps TRBD1 or TRBD2 (6 bases each). This CDR3 has 14 amino acids. V was clipped by 8 bases and J by 6 bases, with 16 bases between them. Germline lookup yields CDR1 MNHNS and CDR2 SASEGT. The CDR3 DNA sequence: TGTGCCAGCGAAAGGGGGAGGCCGTCCGGGGAGCTGTTTTTT. Amino acid sequence: CASERGRPSGELFF.